The clone carrying this TCR beta chain was picked up many times. Its antigen is unidentified. This sample stems from a study of T cells after posttransplantation cyclophosphamide. Study results and caveats: Skin or GI-infiltrating T cells shared few TRB sequences with blood.

Generated by immunoSEQ multiplex PCR, the TCRdb table keeps only in-frame clones and is missing some. The sample has around 5,000 clones, none seen only once. Germline V gene lookup returns CDR1 ENHRY and CDR2 SYGVKD. With 3 bases removed from V and 2 bases from J, the gap between germline ends came to 12 bases. This CDR3 has 15 amino acids. Treatment was busulfan-fludarabine conditioning, a marrow graft, and cyclophosphamide on days +3 and +4. This TCR was sampled from a male patient aged 60-69 years who received an allogeneic stem cell transplant from a related donor, was CMV-positive, and had no GVHD. Some T cells may be supplied by the graft donor. J is TRBJ2-3 and V is TRBV10-3, with D unresolved. Sequences were derived from PBMCs, sampled after allogeneic stem cell transplant with posttransplant cyclophosphamide. Here the CDR3 DNA reads TGTGCCATCAGTGAAGGAAGTGGAGACACAGATACGCAGTATTTT. It specifies CAISEGSGDTDTQYF.